This T cell receptor (beta chain) was found in a study of CD8+ T cells in alopecia areata. In the case of this clone: No antigen is known for it.

It was for about 5 patients that CD4+ cells were sorted into CD25+CD127- cells. Extracted from the samples, RNA was reverse transcribed into cDNA to serve as the sequencing template. Repertoires were generated with immunoSEQ multiplex PCR, while TCRdb's copy carries only in-frame clones and drops some. In the table there are 30,000 to 40,000 clones, 45% to 65% of which are singletons. Findings and limits, study-wide: In scalp samples, resident alphabeta T cells of normal skin are also sequenced.

The sequencing sample was made of CD4+ Tregs sorted from blood. The origin of this receptor is a human donor with alopecia areata.

The CDR3 DNA reads TGTGCCAGCAGTTTCCGACTTAGTCCCCAGGGAGAGAAGCAGTTCTTC. Its protein is CASSFRLSPQGEKQFF. This chain links TRBV27 with TRBJ2-1; D could derive from TRBD1 or TRBD2 (5 bases each). V lost 3 bases and J 11 bases, leaving 23 bases between the germline ends. This CDR3 region has 16 residues. Per germline, CDR1 MNHEY and CDR2 SMNVEV (reference sequence).